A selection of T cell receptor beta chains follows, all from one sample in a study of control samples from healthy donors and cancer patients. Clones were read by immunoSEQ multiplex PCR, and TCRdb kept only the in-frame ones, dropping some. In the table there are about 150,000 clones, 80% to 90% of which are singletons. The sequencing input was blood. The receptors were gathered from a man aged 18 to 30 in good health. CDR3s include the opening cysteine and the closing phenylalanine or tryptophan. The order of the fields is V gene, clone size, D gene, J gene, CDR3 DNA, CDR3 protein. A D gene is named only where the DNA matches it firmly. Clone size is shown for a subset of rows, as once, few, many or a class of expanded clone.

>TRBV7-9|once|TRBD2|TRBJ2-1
TGTGCCAGCAGCTCTAATCAAAGACTAGCGCCATCCTACAATGAGCAGTTCTTC
CASSSNQRLAPSYNEQFF
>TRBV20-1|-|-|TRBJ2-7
TGCAGTCCCCACAGCGGCTACGAGCAGTACTTC
CSPHSGYEQYF
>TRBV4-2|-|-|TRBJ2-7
TGTGCCAGCAGCAGCGGACGGACTTCCTACGAGCAGTACTTC
CASSSGRTSYEQYF
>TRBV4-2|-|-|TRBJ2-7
TGTGCCAGCAGCCACGGGACTGCCTCCTACGAGCAGTACTTC
CASSHGTASYEQYF
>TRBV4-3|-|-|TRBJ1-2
TGCGCCAGCAGCCTTGTAGAAGCTAACTATGGCTACACCTTC
CASSLVEANYGYTF
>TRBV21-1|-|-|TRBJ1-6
TGTGCCAGCAGCAAAGTTTACGAGGTTCAGGGTTCACCCCTCCACTTT
CASSKVYEVQGSPLHF
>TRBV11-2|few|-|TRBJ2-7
TGTGCCAGCAGCTTCTTAGCGACCGAGCAGTACTTC
CASSFLATEQYF
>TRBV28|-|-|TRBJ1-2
TGTGCCAGCAGTTTATATAGCGACAGGAACTATGGCTACACCTTC
CASSLYSDRNYGYTF
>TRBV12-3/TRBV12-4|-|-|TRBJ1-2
TGTGCCAGCAGTTCTGACAGCTTATATGGCTACACCTTC
CASSSDSLYGYTF
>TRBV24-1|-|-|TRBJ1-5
TGTGCCACCAGCCCGGGTGACCATAGCAATCAGCCCCAGCATTTT
CATSPGDHSNQPQHF
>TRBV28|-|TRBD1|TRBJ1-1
TGTGCCAGCAGTGCACAGGGGGCAAAGACTGAAGCTTTCTTT
CASSAQGAKTEAFF
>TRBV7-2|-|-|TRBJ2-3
TGTGCCAGCAGCCGCTCGGGGACAGATACGCAGTATTTT
CASSRSGTDTQYF
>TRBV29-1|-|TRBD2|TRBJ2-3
TGCAGCGTTGAAGGGCTCGGGGGGGTAGGGCCGGCAGATACGCAGTATTTT
CSVEGLGGVGPADTQYF
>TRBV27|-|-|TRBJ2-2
TGTGCCAGCAGTTTCCGCCTAAGAACGTATACGACCGGGGAGCTGTTTTTT
CASSFRLRTYTTGELFF